This section outlines one TCR beta chain sequence together with its context. Its antigen remains unidentified. The study sequenced cultured CD4+ T cell DNA using the Oncomine TCR Beta short-read assay. TCRdb reanalysed the PCR reads using MiXCR and keeps one entry per CDR3 protein. This sample has fewer than 15,000 distinct CDR3 sequences, with 62% found just once. This record comes from a study of vaccination and CD4 T cells after COVID-19. Study-wide background: In the control cultures, a CEFX pool, an HIV-1 Nef pool, or no peptide was supplied.

Germline CDR1 and CDR2: MDHEN and SYDVKM. CDR3 length: 13 amino acids. Trimming removed 5 bases at V and 6 bases at J, with 13 bases between. Treatment reported: approximately nine-day PBMC culture with coronavirus spike peptide pools or control peptides (ViraFEST assay). The receptor comes from a human donor who had recovered from COVID-19. Sequenced sample: CD4+ T cells from blood, cultured in vitro. V gene TRBV28 combines with J gene TRBJ2-5; D remains ambiguous. The CDR3 loop is CASSTPYPQTQYF. Written as DNA, the CDR3 is TGTGCCAGCAGTACACCCTACCCACAGACCCAGTACTTC.